The entry that follows covers one T cell receptor (beta chain) sequence. What antigen it recognizes has not been identified. The input lacks base qualities; no much larger clone sits a single base away. Taken from cysteine to phenylalanine, the CDR3 has 13 residues. The DNA shown is the 39-base CDR3, in frame from base 1. Reading the germline V gene gives CDR1 SGHRS and CDR2 YFSETQ. V drops 3 bases and J drops 1 base, leaving 7 bases in between. This sample is drawn from a study of cytomegalovirus exposure and HLA in healthy donors listed by TCRdb under 2017. Turning to the overall study: An earlier analysis of around 600 of the donors reported more than 250 Gb of sequence data and 117 million unique TCR beta sequences from 150 million to 200 million T cells. An early release covering 550 to 650 HLA-typed donors comprised about 300 gigabases of sequencing data and around 86 million unique TCR sequences. Of the 398 genotyped donors, about 80% fell in the genetic ancestry cluster associated with self-reported Caucasian donors. The aim of the study was to test whether cataloging public T cell receptors could identify signatures of past pathogen exposure. Using immunosequencing, the study profiled T cell repertoires from fewer than 700 subjects and related those repertoires to cytomegalovirus serostatus. Besides the first cohort of approximately 670 subjects, a separate validation cohort made up of some 110 different subjects was used. The study combined high-throughput TCR immunosequencing, statistical association of individual TCRs with disease status, and machine learning to predict cytomegalovirus infection status. To study patterns of TCR occurrence, a later analysis re-analyzed previously published TCR beta repertoires from just over 650 donors and added high-resolution HLA genotyping. Rather than using new phenotypic data, the later analysis identified candidate immune exposures from TCR beta sequences and from how often those sequences occurred across donors. To decide whether each TCR beta V gene segment behaved as functional or pseudogenic, an earlier analysis of some 570 of the donors relied on high-throughput TCR beta sequencing. Donor age, sex, ethnicity and CMV serostatus were compiled alongside the repertoire data. Genome-wide SNP genotypes for about 60% of the roughly 670 donors were used in a later genetic analysis, which treated that subset as a discovery cohort. All discovery cohort repertoires had been generated on a single sequencing platform. Both class I and class II loci were covered by HLA typing, at four-digit resolution. Typing coverage differed by locus: A, B, C, DRB1 and DQB1 were typed in roughly 620-630 donors, DQA1 in about 560, DPA1 in some 570, and DPB1 in approximately 450. Because of strong linkage in the cohort, roughly five DR-DQ haplotypes were treated as single units for association and clustering. Among 398 genotyped donors of the cohort, an average of about 240,000 unique TCR beta nucleotide sequences were sequenced per donor, roughly 18% of them non-productive.

General findings and caveats noted by the study authors: In vitro tests confirmed that a few of the cytomegalovirus-associated TCR beta chains recognize cytomegalovirus antigens. A group of highly shared sequence variants was considered likely to be a technical artifact of the sequencing pipeline. Sequencing depth was assumed to be roughly uniform across donors in the presence/absence analyses, though that assumption may not hold. In an earlier analysis of about 600 of the donors, most TCR beta V segments appeared in productive rearrangements about 90% or about 30% of the time, broadly matching IMGT annotations. Compared with equally common non-associated chains, HLA-associated TCR beta chains in a later analysis were more clonally expanded and had lower generation probabilities. HLA typing was unavailable for some donors at each locus, so association tests used only the typed subset. Specific HLA alleles were associated with 15,000 to 20,000 TCR beta sequences at a false discovery rate of 0.05 in a later analysis. This cohort had only TCR beta chains sequenced, and the lack of alpha or paired-chain data limited which features could be detected. Because counts were too low, some 17 rarely observed V segments, including chromosome 9 orphons, were left out of the earlier analysis of some 640 of the donors. It was suggested by the authors that the approach could potentially be generalized to other disease states and immunological phenotypes. A total of 164 TCR beta chains were listed by the study as associated with cytomegalovirus. Assigning TCR associations to individual alleles was difficult when HLA alleles, especially DR and DQ, strongly co-occurred. Some IMGT-functional V segments, including TRBV6-2 and TRBV6-3, could not be told apart with the 87-base-pair reads, so those segments were excluded. According to a later genetic analysis, donors in an Asian-associated ancestry cluster had fewer N-insertions in productive TCRs than the approximately 630-donor mean. A further reported finding was that TCR beta sequences accurately predicted the HLA-A and HLA-B alleles for most subjects in the first cohort. In a later analysis, several top co-occurrence clusters were reported to appear linked to parvovirus B19, influenza, CMV and Epstein-Barr virus. Correlated functional status among segregating V segments might reflect linkage disequilibrium, but an unknown experimental factor could not be ruled out. While some public TCRs were present in many individuals, most TCR sequences turned up only very rarely across donors. Most CMV-associated TCR beta chains appeared to be HLA-restricted in a later analysis, and the HLA associations seemed to be driven largely by CMV exposure. In a later genetic analysis, a missense DCLRE1C variant was associated with V-gene and J-gene trimming of TCR beta chains, and the association was replicated in an independent cohort. In a later analysis, the rate of TCR association differed among HLA loci, with DRB1 alleles having the most associated TCRs and HLA-C alleles having the fewest. The classifier was reported to diagnose cytomegalovirus status with high specificity and sensitivity in both the original cohort and the validation cohort. The only immune exposure information available for the cohort was CMV serostatus.

The library relied on the immunoSEQ multiplex PCR assay. A mixture of 60 forward primers for TCR Vbeta segments and 13 reverse primers for TCR Jbeta segments was used in the multiplex PCR. The CDR3 region of rearranged TCR beta genes was amplified from genomic DNA with a multiplex PCR assay. The Illumina HiSeq System was used to sequence the amplified TCR beta libraries as 87-base-pair reads. Per the authors' processing: Across the 600 to 700 repertoires, a later analysis counted 60 million to 90 million unique TCR beta chains, roughly 11 million of which were shared by at least two donors. Raw reads were error-corrected and collapsed into unique sequences with a nearest-neighbor algorithm that merged closely related sequences to remove PCR and sequencing errors. V, D and J gene segments were assigned by aligning CDR3 sequences to IMGT reference sequences. For a sequence to be retained, a match of at least six nucleotides was required to both a V gene segment and a J gene segment. A rearrangement was called productive if the CDR3 had no stop codons and remained in frame with V and J, and every other rearrangement was called non-productive. Following IMGT convention, CDR3 was defined as the stretch from the second conserved V-encoded cysteine up to the conserved J-encoded phenylalanine. The earlier analysis of some 580 of the donors excluded any sequence lacking an unambiguous match to a single V gene segment. In an earlier analysis of 500 to 750 of the donors, V segments were called functional above 56.7% productive rearrangements and were called segregating when the between-donor standard deviation exceeded 5%. A statistical classification framework was developed to diagnose cytomegalovirus status using the catalog of TCR beta chain sequences. In a later analysis, V and J genes were assigned by comparing TCR nucleotide sequences against IMGT/GENE-DB human TR gene sequences. In a later analysis, CDR3 sequences and most-parsimonious VDJ recombination scenarios were assigned using the TCRdist pipeline. A later analysis defined each TCR beta chain by its CDR3 amino acid sequence plus V-gene family, and excluded reads lacking a unique V-gene family. A later analysis removed over 500 highly shared, low-generation-probability nucleotide sequences to deal with suspected cross-contamination and a sequencing artifact. For each public chain, a later analysis derived a clonal expansion index from normalized ranks of inferred template counts within each repertoire. Generation probabilities in a later analysis came from a VDJ recombination model fitted to out-of-frame rearrangements, and those results were checked against IGoR. In a later analysis, TCR-TCR, TCR-HLA and TCR-CMV co-occurrence was scored with hypergeometric tests, and a repertoire-size bias correction was applied to TCR pairs. In a later analysis, false discovery rates were estimated by permuting HLA or CMV assignments 20 times. In a later analysis, co-occurring TCRs were grouped using DBSCAN, and TCRdist sequence similarity was added for clustering within HLA-allele-positive subsets. Repertoires with fewer than 30,000 or more than 120,000 public chains, plus five repertoires with anomalous nucleotide sharing, were excluded from co-occurrence clustering. TCRdb retrieved this table from immuneACCESS and kept in-frame rearrangements only. Not all clones are present; in checked studies, unresolved V genes account for under half, and no reason is known for the remainder. That table furnishes V, J and clone size, whereas the DNA furnished D and trimming. The sample table shows some 140,000 clones, and 79% are seen once. Approximately 1% of the sample lies in the top ten.

The cohort was made up of 666 healthy bone marrow donors. At the time of sampling, every cohort member was nominally healthy, though immune exposures that went unrecorded were likely present. The donor was CMV seronegative and belonged to the group of roughly 330 seronegative cohort members. A peripheral blood sample was collected from each donor, and TCR beta sequencing was performed on peripheral blood mononuclear cells. Genomic DNA extraction from the blood cell samples was performed with the Qiagen DNeasy Blood Extraction Kit. This receptor was identified in a man aged 18 to 30 in good health and CMV-seronegative. The sequenced sample was PBMCs. The rearrangement combines TRBV5-1 with TRBJ1-1, with TRBD1 perhaps the D gene, on 6 matching bases. The CDR3 is CASSWGQNTEAFF. The DNA sequence follows: TGCGCCAGCAGCTGGGGGCAGAACACTGAAGCTTTCTTT.